This T cell receptor (beta chain) was identified in a study of blood T cell repertoires in COVID-19. Assay used: immunoSEQ multiplex PCR; TCRdb lists only in-frame clones, some missing. Among about 280,000 clones listed, 88% were seen once. Trimming took 2 bases from V and 8 from J, leaving 19 bases between them. The CDR3 is 16 residues long. The V gene's germline CDR1 is SEHNR and CDR2 FQNEAQ (reference sequence). The gene calls are TRBV7-9 and TRBJ2-1, with TRBD2 as a possible D gene (6 bases). The sample was peripheral blood. The source of this sequence is a man between 18 and 35 years old with active or convalescent COVID-19. The chain's CDR3 is CASSLNAWGREDEQFF. In DNA, the CDR3 is TGTGCCAGCAGCTTAAACGCATGGGGCAGGGAGGATGAGCAGTTCTTC.